This TCR beta chain was profiled in a study of blood T cell repertoires in COVID-19. The germline V gene encodes CDR1 SGHVS and CDR2 FNYEAQ. The CDR3 extends over 12 amino acids. The study assigned cohorts using participant-reported clinical history. Method: immunoSEQ multiplex PCR; TCRdb's copy keeps in-frame clones and lacks some. The table includes 210,000 or so clones, roughly four fifths detected once. About this clone itself: Its ends do not fully match the called genes, so a read error is possible.

Sequencing was performed on PBMCs or T cells enriched from blood (not recorded which). This receptor was taken from a man in his fifties or sixties who had recovered from COVID-19. The rearrangement joins TRBV7-6 to TRBJ2-7, with 7 positions matching TRBD2. The CDR3 DNA reads TGTGCCACCAGCCGGGGGGTAGGTGAGCAGTACTTC. It specifies CATSRGVGEQYF.